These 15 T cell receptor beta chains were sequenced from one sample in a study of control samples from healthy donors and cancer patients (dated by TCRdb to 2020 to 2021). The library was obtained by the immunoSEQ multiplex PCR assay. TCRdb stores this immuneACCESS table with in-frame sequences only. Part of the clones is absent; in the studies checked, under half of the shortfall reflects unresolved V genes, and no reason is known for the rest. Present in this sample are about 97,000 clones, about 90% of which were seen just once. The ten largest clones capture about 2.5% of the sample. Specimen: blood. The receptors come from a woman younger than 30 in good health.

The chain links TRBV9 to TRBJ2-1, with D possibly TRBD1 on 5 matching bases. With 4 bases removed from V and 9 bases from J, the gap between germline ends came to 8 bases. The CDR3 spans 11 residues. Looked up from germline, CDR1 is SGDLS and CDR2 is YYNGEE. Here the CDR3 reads CASSSRGEQFF. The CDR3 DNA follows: TGTGCCAGCAGCTCTAGGGGTGAGCAGTTCTTC.

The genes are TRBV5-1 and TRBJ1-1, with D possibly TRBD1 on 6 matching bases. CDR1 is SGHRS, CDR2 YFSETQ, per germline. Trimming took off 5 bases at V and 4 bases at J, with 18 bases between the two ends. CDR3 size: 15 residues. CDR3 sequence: CASSPSVGGTTEAFF. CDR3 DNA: TGCGCCAGCAGTCCTTCGGTAGGGGGAACCACTGAAGCTTTCTTT.

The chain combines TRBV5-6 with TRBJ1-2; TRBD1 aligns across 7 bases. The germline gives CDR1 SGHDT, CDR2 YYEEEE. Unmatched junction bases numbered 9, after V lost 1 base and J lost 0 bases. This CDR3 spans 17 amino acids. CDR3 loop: CASSLIEGAKTNYGYTF. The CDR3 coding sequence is TGTGCCAGCAGCTTGATTGAGGGGGCAAAAACTAACTATGGCTACACCTTC.

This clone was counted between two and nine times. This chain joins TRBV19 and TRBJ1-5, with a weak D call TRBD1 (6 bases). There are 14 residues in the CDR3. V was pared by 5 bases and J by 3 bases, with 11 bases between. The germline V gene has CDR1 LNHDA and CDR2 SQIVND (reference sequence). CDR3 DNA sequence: TGTGCCAGTAGTCCCGACAGGTACAATCAGCCCCAGCATTTT. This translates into CASSPDRYNQPQHF.

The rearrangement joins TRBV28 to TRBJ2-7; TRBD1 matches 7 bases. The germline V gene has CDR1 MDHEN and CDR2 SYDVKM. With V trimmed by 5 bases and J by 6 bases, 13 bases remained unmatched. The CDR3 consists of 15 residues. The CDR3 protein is CASSPWTGTAGEQYF. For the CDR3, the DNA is TGTGCCAGCAGTCCTTGGACAGGTACGGCGGGCGAGCAGTACTTC. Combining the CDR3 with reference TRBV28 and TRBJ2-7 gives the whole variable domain DVKVTQSSRYLVKRTGEKVFLECVQDMDHENMFWYRQDPGLGLRLIYFSYDVKMKEKGDIPEGYSVSREKKERFSLILESASTNQTSMYLCASSPWTGTAGEQYFGPGTRLTVT.

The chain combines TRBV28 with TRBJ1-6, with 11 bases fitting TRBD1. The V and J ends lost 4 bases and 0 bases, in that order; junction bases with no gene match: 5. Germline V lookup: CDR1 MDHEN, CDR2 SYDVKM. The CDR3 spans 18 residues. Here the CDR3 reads CASSSGQGVSSYNSPLHF. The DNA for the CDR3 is TGTGCCAGCAGTTCGGGACAGGGGGTAAGCTCCTATAATTCACCCCTCCACTTT.

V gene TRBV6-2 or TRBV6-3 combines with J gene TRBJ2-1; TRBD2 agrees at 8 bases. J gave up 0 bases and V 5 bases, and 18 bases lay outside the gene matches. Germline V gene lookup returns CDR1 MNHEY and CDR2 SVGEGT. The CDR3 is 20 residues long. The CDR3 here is CASSRPSGDGRASSYNEQFF. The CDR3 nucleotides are TGTGCCAGCAGTCGCCCATCGGGGGACGGGAGGGCGAGCTCCTACAATGAGCAGTTCTTC.

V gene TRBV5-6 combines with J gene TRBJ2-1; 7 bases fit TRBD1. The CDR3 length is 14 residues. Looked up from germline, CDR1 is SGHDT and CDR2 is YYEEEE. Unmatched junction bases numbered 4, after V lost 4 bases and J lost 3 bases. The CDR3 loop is CASSTGTVYNEQFF. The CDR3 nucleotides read TGTGCCAGCAGCACCGGGACAGTCTACAATGAGCAGTTCTTC.

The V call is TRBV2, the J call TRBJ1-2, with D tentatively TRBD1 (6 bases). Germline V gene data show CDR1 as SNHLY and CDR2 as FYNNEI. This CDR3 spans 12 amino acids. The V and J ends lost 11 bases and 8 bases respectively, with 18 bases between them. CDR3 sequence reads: CAWRQVLGGYTF. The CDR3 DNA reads TGTGCCTGGAGACAGGTCCTCGGGGGCTACACCTTC.

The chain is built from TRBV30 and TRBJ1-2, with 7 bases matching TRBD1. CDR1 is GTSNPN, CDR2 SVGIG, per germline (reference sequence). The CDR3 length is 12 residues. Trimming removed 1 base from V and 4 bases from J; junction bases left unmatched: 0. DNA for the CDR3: TGTGCCTGGAGTGGACAGGGCTATGGCTACACCTTC. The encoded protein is CAWSGQGYGYTF.

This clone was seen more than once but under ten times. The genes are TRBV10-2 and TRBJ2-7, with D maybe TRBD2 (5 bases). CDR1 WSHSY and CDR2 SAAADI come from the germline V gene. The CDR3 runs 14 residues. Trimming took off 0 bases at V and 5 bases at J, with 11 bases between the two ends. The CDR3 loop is CASSESLASHEQYF. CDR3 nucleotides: TGCGCCAGCAGTGAGTCCTTGGCTAGCCACGAGCAGTACTTC.

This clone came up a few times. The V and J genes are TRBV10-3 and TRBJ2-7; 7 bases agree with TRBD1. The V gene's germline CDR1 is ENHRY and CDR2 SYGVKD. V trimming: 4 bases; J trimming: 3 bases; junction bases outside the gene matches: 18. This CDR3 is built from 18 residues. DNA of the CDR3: TGTGCCATCAGTGGGCTTGGGGTGATAGGACAGGAAGGCTACGAGCAGTACTTC. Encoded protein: CAISGLGVIGQEGYEQYF.

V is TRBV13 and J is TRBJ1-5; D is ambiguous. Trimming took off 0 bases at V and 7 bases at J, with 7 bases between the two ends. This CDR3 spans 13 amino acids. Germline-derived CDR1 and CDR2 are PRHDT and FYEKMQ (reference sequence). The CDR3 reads CASSLGGRQPQHF. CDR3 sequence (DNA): TGTGCCAGCAGCTTAGGAGGGAGGCAGCCCCAGCATTTT. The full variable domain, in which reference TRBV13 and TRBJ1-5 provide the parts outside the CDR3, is AAGVIQSPRHLIKEKRETATLKCYPIPRHDTVYWYQQGPGQDPQFLISFYEKMQSDKGSIPDRFSAQQFSDYHSELNMSSLELGDSALYFCASSLGGRQPQHFGDGTRLSIL.

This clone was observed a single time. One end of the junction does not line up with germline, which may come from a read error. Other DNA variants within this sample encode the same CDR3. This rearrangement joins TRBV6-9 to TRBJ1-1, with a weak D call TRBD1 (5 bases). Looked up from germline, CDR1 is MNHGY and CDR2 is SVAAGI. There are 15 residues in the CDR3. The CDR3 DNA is TGTGCCAGCAGTGTCGGGCAGGGAAGAAACACTGAAGCTTTTTTT. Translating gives CASSVGQGRNTEAFF.

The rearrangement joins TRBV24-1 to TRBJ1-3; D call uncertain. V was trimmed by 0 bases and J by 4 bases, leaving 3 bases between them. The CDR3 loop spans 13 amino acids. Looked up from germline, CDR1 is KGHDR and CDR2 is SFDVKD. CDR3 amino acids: CATSDLAGNTIYF. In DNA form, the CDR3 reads TGTGCCACCAGTGATTTGGCGGGAAACACCATATATTTT.